The 4 T cell receptor beta chains reported below all come from one sample, sequenced in a study of blood T cells in healthy people across ages. The use of a sample-barcoded 5' primer and a J-beta primer mix characterized a second PCR of roughly 6 to 11 cycles. Each CDR3 protein is one row after TCRdb ran MiXCR on the 5' RACE reads. The table records under 950,000 distinct CDR3 sequences, about 20% of them present only once. The sample was blood. The receptors were gathered from a man aged 65 to 85 in good health.

In its sample, this clonotype was seen many times. This rearrangement joins TRBV12-3 or TRBV12-4 to TRBJ2-3; D not resolved. The CDR3 is 13 amino acids. V lost 2 bases and J 1 base, leaving 4 bases between the germline ends. The CDR3, as DNA: TGTGCCAGCAGTTTACCCGGCACAGATACGCAGTATTTT. It specifies CASSLPGTDTQYF.

This sequence joins TRBV28 and TRBJ1-2; D not certain. Germline CDR1 reads MDHEN; CDR2 reads SYDVKM. Deletions cut 8 bases from V and 2 bases from J, with 9 bases between. The CDR3 consists of 12 residues. DNA for the CDR3: TGTGCCAGCGGCTCCCGCAACTATGGCTACACCTTC. This translates into CASGSRNYGYTF.

This CDR3 is CASSGLSGNTIYF. CDR3 in DNA: TGTGCCAGCTCGGGCCTCTCTGGAAACACCATATATTTT. The V and J genes are TRBV19 and TRBJ1-3, with unresolved D. Germline V gives CDR1 LNHDA, CDR2 SQIVND (reference sequence). CDR3 length: 13 residues. V dropped 9 bases and J dropped 0 bases, with 9 bases sitting between them.

The genes are TRBV7-9 and TRBJ2-1, with D possibly being TRBD1 (6 bases). The CDR3 loop spans 13 amino acids. The V gene lost 7 bases and the J gene lost 7 bases, with 14 bases spanning the gap. Germline V gene data show CDR1 as SEHNR and CDR2 as FQNEAQ (reference sequence). CDR3 loop: CASILLQGNEQFF. CDR3 DNA: TGTGCCAGCATCCTTCTTCAGGGGAATGAGCAGTTCTTC.